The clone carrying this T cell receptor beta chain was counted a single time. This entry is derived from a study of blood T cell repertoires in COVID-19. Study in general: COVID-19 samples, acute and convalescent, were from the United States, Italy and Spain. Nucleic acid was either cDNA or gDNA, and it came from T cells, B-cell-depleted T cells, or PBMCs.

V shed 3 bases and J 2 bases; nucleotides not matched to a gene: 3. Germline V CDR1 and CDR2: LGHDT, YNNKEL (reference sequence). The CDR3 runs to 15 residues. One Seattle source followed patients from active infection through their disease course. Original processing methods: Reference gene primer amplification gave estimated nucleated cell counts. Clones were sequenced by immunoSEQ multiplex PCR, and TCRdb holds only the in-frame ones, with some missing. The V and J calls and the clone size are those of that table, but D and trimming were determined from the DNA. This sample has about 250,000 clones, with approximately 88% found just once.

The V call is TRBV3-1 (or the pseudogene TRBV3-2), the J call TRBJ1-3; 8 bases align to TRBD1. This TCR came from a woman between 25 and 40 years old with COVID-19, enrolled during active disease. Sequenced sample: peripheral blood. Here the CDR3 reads CASSHRTGTGNTIYF. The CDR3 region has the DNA TGTGCCAGCAGCCACCGGACAGGGACTGGAAACACCATATATTTT.